A single sample is the source of the 32 T cell receptor beta chains below, sequenced in a study of blood T cell repertoires in COVID-19. The data were produced by immunoSEQ multiplex PCR, yet TCRdb's version contains in-frame clones alone and is incomplete. Among roughly 130,000 clones listed, approximately 84% were seen once. The sample consisted of PBMCs or T cells enriched from blood (not recorded which). Receptors originate from a woman between 45 and 65 years old with acute COVID-19.

This clone has more than one count but fewer than ten. The chain employs TRBV5-5 and TRBJ1-2; 7 bases are shared with TRBD1. The CDR3 contains 15 residues. Trimming took 4 bases from V and 4 from J; bases not matched to a gene: 10. Per the germline V gene, CDR1 is SGHKS and CDR2 is YYEKEE (reference sequence). CDR3 DNA sequence: TGTGCCAGCAGCCCTCTGGGACAGCTTAGCTATGGCTACACCTTC. Amino acids: CASSPLGQLSYGYTF.

This chain connects TRBV4-3 to TRBJ2-7, with TRBD2 matching 10 bases. CDR1 is LGHNA and CDR2 is YSLEER in the germline V gene. J gave up 1 base and V 8 bases, and 29 bases lay outside the gene matches. CDR3 length: 22 residues. CDR3 loop: CASGRDRWLGTSVTSNSYEQYF. For the CDR3, the DNA is TGCGCCAGCGGAAGGGACCGATGGCTAGGGACTAGCGTTACTTCCAATTCCTACGAGCAGTACTTC.

The chain has TRBV7-9 and TRBJ1-3; possibly TRBD1 for D (6 bases). The CDR3 covers 15 residues. Germline V lookup: CDR1 SEHNR, CDR2 FQNEAQ (reference sequence). Trimming removed 2 bases from V and 2 bases from J, with 10 bases in between. The chain's CDR3 is CASSLPGQTGNTIYF. CDR3 in DNA: TGTGCCAGCAGCTTACCCGGACAGACTGGAAACACCATATATTTT.

This chain uses TRBV10-3 with TRBJ2-7; D unclear. This CDR3 has 15 amino acids. The V and J ends lost 3 bases and 0 bases respectively, with 12 bases between them. CDR1 and CDR2 from the germline V gene are ENHRY and SYGVKD. CDR3 nucleotides: TGTGCCATCAGTGATGCGCCACCAAGCTCCTACGAGCAGTACTTC. This translates into CAISDAPPSSYEQYF.

Only one count was recorded for this clone. The V call is TRBV7-9, the J call TRBJ2-3, with D perhaps matching TRBD1 (6 bases). Trimming pared 5 bases from V and 4 bases from J, leaving 13 bases between. The CDR3 runs 14 residues. Germline V gene data show CDR1 as SEHNR and CDR2 as FQNEAQ (reference sequence). CDR3 coding DNA: TGTGCCAGCAGCGAACATACAGGGCCAGATACGCAGTATTTT. It specifies CASSEHTGPDTQYF.

The J gene is TRBJ2-3, the V gene TRBV5-1; 10 positions match TRBD2. Germline CDR1 SGHRS, CDR2 YFSETQ. V shed 1 base and J 1 base; nucleotides not matched to a gene: 3. The CDR3 is made up of 16 amino acids. The CDR3 DNA follows: TGCGCCAGCAGCTTGACCGGGACTAGCGGCACAGATACGCAGTATTTT. Protein: CASSLTGTSGTDTQYF.

The chain employs TRBV3-1 (or the pseudogene TRBV3-2) and TRBJ2-7, with 8 bases lining up with TRBD1. This CDR3 is built from 14 residues. J gave up 6 bases and V 6 bases, and 10 bases lay outside the gene matches. Germline V lookup: CDR1 LGHDT, CDR2 YNNKEL (reference sequence). The CDR3 nucleotides are TGTGCCAGCAGTCCTCGGACAGGGTCAACCGAGCAGTACTTC. As protein: CASSPRTGSTEQYF.

This chain connects TRBV27 to TRBJ1-2, with D possibly being TRBD1 (5 bases). V gave up 4 bases and J gave up 0 bases, with 9 bases separating them. CDR1 is MNHEY, CDR2 SMNVEV, per germline (reference sequence). The length of the CDR3 is 14 residues. CDR3 sequence reads: CASSSQGSNYGYTF. CDR3 sequence (DNA): TGTGCCAGCAGTTCCCAGGGATCTAACTATGGCTACACCTTC.

CDR3 sequence (DNA): TGTGCCAGCAGCTTCTCTACAGATACGCAGTATTTT. It codes for CASSFSTDTQYF. The V call is TRBV5-4, the J call TRBJ2-3; D is uncertain. Germline loops: CDR1 SGHNT, CDR2 YYREEE (reference sequence). V was pared by 2 bases and J by 3 bases, with 4 bases between. This CDR3 is 12 amino acids long.

A single count supports this clone. The chain has TRBV11-2 and TRBJ2-7; 8 positions agree with TRBD1. Germline assignment: CDR1 SGHAT and CDR2 FQNNGV. The CDR3 has 14 residues. V lost 5 bases, J lost 3 bases, and 6 bases stayed unmatched. CDR3 nucleotides: TGTGCCAGCAGCCAAGGGACAGGCAACTACGAGCAGTACTTC. This sequence encodes CASSQGTGNYEQYF.

The genes are TRBV19 and TRBJ2-3; D call uncertain. The CDR3 length is 15 residues. Trimming shortened V by 4 bases and J by 4 bases, and 15 bases separated the two germline ends. Germline lookup yields CDR1 LNHDA and CDR2 SQIVND (reference sequence). CDR3 amino acids: CASSRADSKPDTQYF. The CDR3 nucleotides read TGTGCCAGTAGTAGGGCTGATTCAAAACCAGATACGCAGTATTTT.

The chain combines TRBV7-3 with TRBJ2-3; 7 positions agree with TRBD2. The CDR3 sequence is 16 residues long. J was trimmed by 6 bases and V by 5 bases; bases with no gene match: 14. Germline V gene data show CDR1 as SGHTA and CDR2 as FQGTGA. The CDR3 sequence is CASSPIGRAGEDTQYF. Here the CDR3 DNA reads TGTGCCAGCAGCCCGATAGGGAGGGCGGGTGAGGATACGCAGTATTTT.

The rearrangement uses TRBV5-1 and TRBJ2-7, with TRBD2 matching 8 bases. Germline CDR1 reads SGHRS; CDR2 reads YFSETQ. CDR3 length: 14 amino acids. Trimming cost V 1 base and J 2 bases; bases outside gene matches: 2. CDR3 nucleotide sequence: TGCGCCAGCAGCTTGTCAGCGGGGGCCTACGAGCAGTACTTC. This translates into CASSLSAGAYEQYF.

Here the CDR3 DNA reads TGTGCCAGCAGCTTACTTAATCACAGGGGCCTAAATCAGCCCCAGCATTTT. This encodes CASSLLNHRGLNQPQHF. The gene calls are TRBV7-9 and TRBJ1-5; 7 positions match TRBD1. This CDR3 spans 17 amino acids. The ends lost 2 bases at V and 4 bases at J; junction bases unmatched: 11. Germline values: CDR1 SEHNR, CDR2 FQNEAQ (reference sequence).

Only a few counts were recorded for this clone. The CDR3 reads CASSIVTGNSYQPQHF. In DNA, the CDR3 is TGTGCCAGTAGCATCGTAACAGGGAACAGTTACCAGCCCCAGCATTTT. This chain uses TRBV19 with TRBJ1-5, with a possible D match to TRBD1 (6 bases). The CDR3 contains 16 residues. V lost 6 bases, J lost 7 bases, and 22 bases lay in between. CDR1 LNHDA and CDR2 SQIVND come from the germline V gene (reference sequence).

This clone was recorded a few times. The CDR3 here is CASSLYSGEGFSGTEAFF. DNA of the CDR3: TGTGCCAGCTCACTATACTCAGGGGAGGGTTTTAGTGGCACTGAAGCTTTCTTT. The chain combines TRBV18 with TRBJ1-1, with D possibly being TRBD1 (6 bases). The CDR3 spans 18 residues. V lost 4 bases to trimming and J lost 4 bases, with 25 bases between them. Germline V gene data show CDR1 as KGHSH and CDR2 as LQKENI.

The gene calls are TRBV30 and TRBJ1-2, with 11 bases that match TRBD1. V trimming: 1 base; J trimming: 2 bases; junction bases outside the gene matches: 3. CDR1 and CDR2 from the germline V gene are GTSNPN and SVGIG (reference sequence). The CDR3 runs to 15 residues. Here the CDR3 DNA reads TGTGCCTGGAGTGAGGGGACAGGGGGGAACTATGGCTACACCTTC. Protein: CAWSEGTGGNYGYTF.

The chain joins TRBV7-9 to TRBJ2-7, with 10 nucleotides matching TRBD2. The ends lost 3 bases at V and 6 bases at J; junction bases unmatched: 5. The length of the CDR3 is 14 residues. The germline gives CDR1 SEHNR, CDR2 FQNEAQ (reference sequence). CDR3 protein: CASSFGTSAVEQYF. Written as DNA, the CDR3 is TGTGCCAGCAGCTTCGGGACTAGCGCGGTCGAGCAGTACTTC.

J is TRBJ2-1 and V is TRBV5-1; 8 bases match TRBD1. V was clipped by 2 bases and J by 7 bases; unmatched bases: 8. Per the germline V gene, CDR1 is SGHRS and CDR2 is YFSETQ. The CDR3 covers 15 residues. The CDR3 protein is CASSFNTGQGNEQFF. CDR3 in DNA: TGCGCCAGCAGCTTCAATACTGGACAGGGAAATGAGCAGTTCTTC.

This chain uses TRBV11-1 with TRBJ2-2, with TRBD2 matching over 8 bases. With 4 bases clipped from V and 7 bases from J, the junction kept 8 bases outside the gene matches. CDR3 length: 15 residues. Germline CDR1 is SGHAT and CDR2 is FQDESV (reference sequence). The CDR3 is CASSSREGRGGELFF. CDR3 DNA sequence: TGTGCCAGCAGCTCACGGGAGGGCAGGGGCGGGGAGCTGTTTTTT.

This clone was picked up a small number of times. J is TRBJ1-2 and V is TRBV27, with D possibly matching TRBD1 (5 bases). This CDR3 region has 15 residues. CDR1 MNHEY and CDR2 SMNVEV come from the germline V gene (reference sequence). Trimming left V 5 bases short and J 6 bases short, with 19 bases between. The CDR3 reads CASSPDRNYYDGYTF. CDR3 sequence (DNA): TGTGCCAGCAGTCCCGACAGAAACTATTACGATGGCTACACCTTC.

The chain carries TRBV6-5 and TRBJ2-7, with TRBD1 matching 9 bases. This CDR3 contains 14 residues. CDR1 and CDR2 from the germline V gene are MNHEY and SVGAGI. The trim removed 9 bases at V and 1 base at J, leaving 7 bases unmatched. The CDR3: CARYRDRVSYEQYF. CDR3 nucleotides: TGTGCCAGGTACCGGGACAGGGTGTCCTACGAGCAGTACTTC.

This sequence joins TRBV2 and TRBJ1-6, with 7 bases that match TRBD1. This CDR3 is built from 15 residues. Germline CDR1 SNHLY, CDR2 FYNNEI. V gave up 5 bases and J gave up 7 bases; unmatched junction bases: 8. Written as DNA, the CDR3 is TGTGCCAGCAGTCCGCCGAGGGGGCTGAATTCACCCCTCCACTTT. Translating gives CASSPPRGLNSPLHF. The complete variable domain, with remaining parts taken from reference TRBV2 and TRBJ1-6, reads EPEVTQTPSHQVTQMGQEVILRCVPISNHLYFYWYRQILGQKVEFLVSFYNNEISEKSEIFDDQFSVERPDGSNFTLKIRSTKLEDSAMYFCASSPPRGLNSPLHFGNGTRLTVT.

This chain connects TRBV5-1 to TRBJ2-1; 9 positions match TRBD2. The CDR3 runs to 15 residues. Germline CDR1 is SGHRS and CDR2 is YFSETQ. V shed 5 bases, J shed 9 bases, and the junction held 12 bases outside the gene matches. In DNA, the CDR3 is TGCGCCAGCAGGGTAAATAGCGGGAGATCATTTGAGCAGTTCTTC. Encoded protein: CASRVNSGRSFEQFF.

The rearrangement uses TRBV15 and TRBJ2-7; D is ambiguous. The germline gives CDR1 LNHNV, CDR2 YYDKDF (reference sequence). The CDR3 is made up of 13 amino acids. Trimming took 9 bases from V and 0 from J, leaving 12 bases between them. As DNA, the CDR3 is TGTGCCACGCCCAGGTGGTCCTCCTACGAGCAGTACTTC. Translation: CATPRWSSYEQYF.

V usage is TRBV24-1 and J usage is TRBJ2-1, with 11 bases fitting TRBD2. The ends lost 3 bases at V and 2 bases at J; junction bases unmatched: 8. The CDR3 is made up of 18 amino acids. Germline CDR1 and CDR2: KGHDR and SFDVKD. The CDR3 DNA reads as TGTGCCACCAGTGATAAACTAGCGGGGGCCCGAGCCTACAATGAGCAGTTCTTC. This gives the protein CATSDKLAGARAYNEQFF.

The genes are TRBV4-1 and TRBJ2-2; D is perhaps TRBD2 (5 bases). Germline V lookup: CDR1 MGHRA, CDR2 YSYEKL. The germline V and J ends were trimmed by 0 bases and 5 bases, with 13 bases remaining between them. CDR3 length: 16 residues. CDR3 sequence reads: CASSQESARGTGELFF. The CDR3 nucleotides are TGCGCCAGCAGCCAAGAATCGGCCCGGGGAACCGGGGAGCTGTTTTTT.

The chain uses TRBV5-1 and TRBJ2-1; perhaps TRBD2 as D (5 bases). Germline CDR1 is SGHRS and CDR2 is YFSETQ. Deletions cut 2 bases from V and 6 bases from J, with 24 bases between. The length of the CDR3 is 18 residues. The CDR3 is CASSLKSGTSLRVNEQFF. CDR3 nucleotide sequence: TGCGCCAGCAGCTTAAAGAGCGGCACCTCCCTCCGTGTCAATGAGCAGTTCTTC.

V and J are TRBV18 and TRBJ1-5; TRBD1 is a possible D gene (6 bases). This CDR3 spans 14 amino acids. CDR1 is KGHSH and CDR2 is LQKENI in the germline V gene. V lost 5 bases to trimming and J lost 9 bases, with 17 bases between them. The CDR3 spells CASSTNTGNVPQHF. Written as DNA, the CDR3 is TGTGCCAGCTCAACAAACACAGGGAATGTGCCCCAGCATTTT.

The chain joins TRBV4-1 to TRBJ1-1; D is ambiguous. The germline V gene has CDR1 MGHRA and CDR2 YSYEKL. Trimming removed 4 bases from V and 3 bases from J, with 15 bases in between. The CDR3 consists of 15 residues. Written as DNA, the CDR3 is TGCGCCAGCAGCCTTCGGCCGGGGATGGACACTGAAGCTTTCTTT. It codes for CASSLRPGMDTEAFF.

The chain recombines TRBV7-6 with TRBJ2-3; possible D gene TRBD2, 6 bases. Germline loops: CDR1 SGHVS, CDR2 FNYEAQ. V dropped 1 base and J dropped 2 bases, with 10 bases sitting between them. CDR3 size: 15 residues. This CDR3 reads CASSLDASATDTQYF. In DNA, the CDR3 is TGTGCCAGCAGCTTAGACGCTAGCGCCACAGATACGCAGTATTTT.

CDR3 nucleotides: TGCGCCAGCAGCTTGGCCCGGACTAGCGGGAGCTATGAGCAGTTCTTC. Translated, it gives CASSLARTSGSYEQFF. This sequence joins TRBV5-1 and TRBJ2-1, with 13 bases identical to TRBD2. V trimming: 0 bases; J trimming: 8 bases; junction bases outside the gene matches: 5. The CDR3 covers 16 residues. From germline, CDR1 is SGHRS and CDR2 YFSETQ. The variable domain in full, with the rest retrieved from reference TRBV5-1 and TRBJ2-1, is KAGVTQTPRYLIKTRGQQVTLSCSPISGHRSVSWYQQTPGQGLQFLFEYFSETQRNKGNFPGRFSGRQFSNSRSEMNVSTLELGDSALYLCASSLARTSGSYEQFFGPGTRLTVL.